A selection of T cell receptor beta chains follows, all from one sample in a study of shared clonotypes between healthy human individuals. Sequenced by immunoSEQ multiplex PCR; TCRdb stores in-frame clones only, minus some. The sample carries about 2.1 million clones, 80% to 95% recorded once. Sequencing input: naive CD8+ T cells from PBMCs. Receptors were obtained from a man aged 18 to 30 in good health. Some clones in this sample may be carry-over from other donors' samples. Each CDR3 is given with its conserved first and last residue. The order of the fields is J gene, clone size, V gene, CDR3 protein. Rows may omit the clone size; those that give it use once, few, many or a size class.

J gene: TRBJ2-4
clone size: -
V gene: TRBV4-2
CDR3 protein: CASSQEDVTVVGVNIQYF

J gene: TRBJ2-2
clone size: -
V gene: TRBV4-3
CDR3 protein: CASSQASGRARTGELFF

J gene: TRBJ2-1
clone size: once
V gene: TRBV6-5
CDR3 protein: CASSLAGGGANEQFF

J gene: TRBJ2-7
clone size: -
V gene: TRBV28
CDR3 protein: CASSFSQGQYEQYF

J gene: TRBJ1-1
clone size: -
V gene: TRBV30
CDR3 protein: CAWALGDEAFF

J gene: TRBJ2-5
clone size: once
V gene: TRBV10-1
CDR3 protein: CARGAPCEQETQYF

J gene: TRBJ1-1
clone size: -
V gene: TRBV5-8
CDR3 protein: CASSLRGQYESSTEAFF

J gene: TRBJ2-3
clone size: -
V gene: TRBV7-9
CDR3 protein: CASSEDGRDTQYF

J gene: TRBJ2-7
clone size: -
V gene: TRBV27
CDR3 protein: CASRLAGDYEQYF

J gene: TRBJ1-4
clone size: -
V gene: TRBV9
CDR3 protein: CASSGDGPPNEKLFF

J gene: TRBJ2-3
clone size: -
V gene: TRBV27
CDR3 protein: CASSLIGGQGVGTQYF